The sequence of this TCR beta chain was determined in a study of blood T cells in healthy people across ages. With a J-beta primer mix and a sample-barcoded 5' primer, a second PCR ran about 7 to 12 cycles. One entry per CDR3 protein, called by TCRdb with MiXCR from the 5' RACE reads. Among 1,500,000 or so distinct CDR3 sequences, 55% to 75% were seen once, and the ten largest hold 6.5% to 8.5%. CDR1 is LGHDT, CDR2 YNNKEL, per germline (reference sequence). This CDR3 spans 15 amino acids. Input material: blood. This sequence originates from a man between 18 and 29 years old in good health. The chain has TRBV3-1 and TRBJ2-4, with 7 bases matching TRBD2. The end of the DNA is better explained by TRBJ2-7, so the J call may be wrong. CDR3 loop: CASSQRVGTTYEQYF. The CDR3 DNA follows: TGTGCCAGCAGCCAAAGAGTTGGGACTACCTACGAGCAGTACTTC.